This is a list of T cell receptor beta chains from one sample in a study of cytomegalovirus exposure and HLA in healthy donors. Libraries were prepared by immunoSEQ multiplex PCR; TCRdb keeps only in-frame clonotypes and omits some of them. The table lists some 190,000 clones, roughly 82% of them singletons, with 1.5% in the top ten. The sequenced material came from PBMCs. These TCRs come from a man aged 40-49 years in good health and CMV-seronegative. Each CDR3 is given with its conserved first and last residue.

v_gene: TRBV6-1
j_gene: TRBJ2-3
CDR3aa: CASSGQGRGTDTQYF

v_gene: TRBV27
j_gene: TRBJ2-7
CDR3aa: CASSLRYRAGHEQYF

v_gene: TRBV2
j_gene: TRBJ1-6
CDR3aa: CASSPGQVNSPLHF

v_gene: TRBV28
j_gene: TRBJ1-2
CDR3aa: CASSPYPSGRWGYTF

v_gene: TRBV28
j_gene: TRBJ2-7
CDR3aa: CASRLTGQGYEQYF

v_gene: TRBV28
j_gene: TRBJ2-7
CDR3aa: CASSLYVGQGSSYEQYF

v_gene: TRBV28
j_gene: TRBJ2-1
CDR3aa: CASSLSLRGNRHHEQFF

v_gene: TRBV28
j_gene: TRBJ2-7
CDR3aa: CASTLGGSSYEQYF

v_gene: TRBV5-8
j_gene: TRBJ2-2
CDR3aa: CASSFRRDTGELFF

v_gene: TRBV27
j_gene: TRBJ1-6
CDR3aa: CASSLYRGKDSPLHF

v_gene: TRBV9
j_gene: TRBJ1-6
CDR3aa: CASSDRQGGSPLHF

v_gene: TRBV29-1
j_gene: TRBJ1-2
CDR3aa: CSVSGQGEGYGYTF

v_gene: TRBV11-3
j_gene: TRBJ2-7
CDR3aa: CASSYDRAREQYF

v_gene: TRBV7-2
j_gene: TRBJ1-5
CDR3aa: CASSHSGQNNQPQHF

v_gene: TRBV30
j_gene: TRBJ1-1
CDR3aa: CARLQGSGTEAFF

v_gene: TRBV18
j_gene: TRBJ1-4
CDR3aa: CASSTATTNEKLFF

v_gene: TRBV6-5
j_gene: TRBJ1-4
CDR3aa: CASNRAGTANEKLFF

v_gene: TRBV2
j_gene: TRBJ2-2
CDR3aa: CASRDRGRSGELFF

v_gene: TRBV11-2
j_gene: TRBJ2-5
CDR3aa: CASSDRVQETQYF

v_gene: TRBV29-1
j_gene: TRBJ2-5
CDR3aa: CSVDVAGAATQYF

v_gene: TRBV6-6
j_gene: TRBJ2-2
CDR3aa: CASRSRDYVTGELFF

v_gene: TRBV7-2
j_gene: TRBJ1-1
CDR3aa: CASSPPGNRITEAFF

v_gene: TRBV11-2
j_gene: TRBJ2-1
CDR3aa: CASSYGPGAYNEQFF

v_gene: TRBV28
j_gene: TRBJ2-7
CDR3aa: CASSPTSGGSYEQYF

v_gene: TRBV28
j_gene: TRBJ1-2
CDR3aa: CASSLMRDRTNGYTF

v_gene: TRBV6-6
j_gene: TRBJ1-6
CDR3aa: CASSFAGFYSPLHF

v_gene: TRBV27
j_gene: TRBJ1-4
CDR3aa: CASSLLGATNEKLFF

v_gene: TRBV6-5
j_gene: TRBJ1-1
CDR3aa: CASTGQGFAFF

v_gene: TRBV7-3
j_gene: TRBJ2-1
CDR3aa: CASSSRQKNYNEQFF

v_gene: TRBV5-4
j_gene: TRBJ2-2
CDR3aa: CASSPREITGELFF

v_gene: TRBV6-6
j_gene: TRBJ2-5
CDR3aa: CASSASETQYF

v_gene: TRBV7-8
j_gene: TRBJ2-7
CDR3aa: CASSFNYDRVKSYEQYF

v_gene: TRBV7-2
j_gene: TRBJ1-1
CDR3aa: CASSLAGPEAFF

v_gene: TRBV6-1
j_gene: TRBJ2-5
CDR3aa: CASSAPRETQYF

v_gene: TRBV29-1
j_gene: TRBJ1-1
CDR3aa: CSVDRGYTEAFF

v_gene: TRBV6-6
j_gene: TRBJ2-4
CDR3aa: CASSLLARGQYF

v_gene: TRBV19
j_gene: TRBJ1-2
CDR3aa: CASSIGRGSDYGYTF

v_gene: TRBV5-1
j_gene: TRBJ2-7
CDR3aa: CASSDTPGQGPYEQYF

v_gene: TRBV7-3
j_gene: TRBJ2-7
CDR3aa: CASSSDGLLAYEQYF

v_gene: TRBV10-3
j_gene: TRBJ2-5
CDR3aa: CAISESVGLKTSKQETQYF

v_gene: TRBV7-2
j_gene: TRBJ1-1
CDR3aa: CASSPYTEAFF

v_gene: TRBV27
j_gene: TRBJ2-7
CDR3aa: CASSPGLYEQYF

v_gene: TRBV7-2
j_gene: TRBJ2-1
CDR3aa: CASTQTRVGGTGEQFF

v_gene: TRBV7-3
j_gene: TRBJ2-7
CDR3aa: CASSLPGYEQYF

v_gene: TRBV6-5
j_gene: TRBJ1-1
CDR3aa: CASSSDRRDTEAFF

v_gene: TRBV7-2
j_gene: TRBJ2-1
CDR3aa: CASSSNRIRDEQFF